This T cell receptor beta chain was obtained from a study of T cells after yellow fever vaccination. Study results and limitations: Reappearance after the booster was seen for most primary-vaccination clones, at 95% to 97% CD4 and around 88% CD8.

This clonotype occurred many times. Its antigen is currently unknown. Germline V lookup: CDR1 SQVTM, CDR2 ANQGSEA. The CDR3 consists of 15 residues. V was shortened by 0 bases and J by 3 bases, with 12 bases between the two germline ends. MiXCR, run by TCRdb on the 5' RACE reads, gives a single entry per CDR3 protein. Of more than 300,000 distinct CDR3 sequences listed, around 6.8% are singletons. This specimen consisted of PBMCs, obtained approximately 47 days after the first yellow fever vaccination. This chain uses TRBV29-1 with TRBJ2-4; a possible D gene is TRBD2 (6 bases). This TCR came from a man in his late teens or twenties who received the YFV17D yellow fever vaccine. This CDR3 reads CSVEDRGAGKNIQYF. CDR3 coding DNA: TGCAGCGTTGAAGATCGCGGGGCTGGCAAAAACATTCAGTACTTC.